These 10 T cell receptor beta chains were sequenced from one sample in a study of blood T cell repertoires in COVID-19. The assay was immunoSEQ multiplex PCR, and TCRdb's table has in-frame clones only and misses some. The profile shows about 160,000 clones, approximately 75% of them singletons. The sequencing sample was made of peripheral blood. The receptors shown here come from a human donor in a cohort sampled during active COVID-19.

The DNA of the CDR3 is TGTGCCAGTATGCCGGGACAGGGGGCCGCAACTAATGAAAAACTGTTTTTT. Amino acid sequence: CASMPGQGAATNEKLFF. The chain joins TRBV19 to TRBJ1-4; TRBD1 agrees at 12 bases. The V gene end was trimmed by 7 bases and the J gene end by 0 bases; junction bases not matched to a gene: 6. CDR1 and CDR2 (germline): LNHDA, SQIVND (reference sequence). The CDR3 contains 17 residues.

The CDR3 region has the DNA TGTGCCAGCAGTACGGCAGGGCGGGAGACCCAGTACTTC. This gives the protein CASSTAGRETQYF. The chain carries TRBV6-2 or TRBV6-3 and TRBJ2-5, with D perhaps matching TRBD1 (5 bases). V was shortened by 5 bases and J by 5 bases, with 12 bases between the two germline ends. CDR1 and CDR2 (germline): MNHEY, SVGEGT. The CDR3 contains 13 residues.

CDR3 region: CASSQGLDGTDTQYF. The CDR3 DNA is TGTGCCAGCAGCCAAGGACTAGACGGCACAGATACGCAGTATTTT. The chain recombines TRBV3-1 (or the pseudogene TRBV3-2) with TRBJ2-3; D is possibly TRBD2 (6 bases). The CDR3 is 15 amino acids. Germline CDR1 and CDR2: LGHDT and YNNKEL (reference sequence). V was clipped by 1 base and J by 1 base, with 9 bases between them.

The gene calls are TRBV24-1 and TRBJ2-1; 8 bases line up with TRBD2. CDR1 and CDR2 from the germline V gene are KGHDR and SFDVKD. CDR3 length equals 15 residues. J gave up 10 bases and V 4 bases, and 11 bases lay outside the gene matches. The CDR3 sequence: CATSDDIRGGREQFF. DNA for the CDR3: TGTGCCACCAGTGACGACATCCGGGGGGGCCGGGAGCAGTTCTTC.

The CDR3 DNA sequence: TGTGCCAGCAGCTTACAGGGACTGGAGCAGTACTTC. Translation: CASSLQGLEQYF. This rearrangement joins TRBV7-9 to TRBJ2-7, with TRBD2 as a possible D gene (6 bases). V was pared by 2 bases and J by 7 bases, with 9 bases between. This CDR3 spans 12 amino acids. In germline, CDR1 is SEHNR, CDR2 FQNEAQ (reference sequence).

The rearrangement joins TRBV6-5 to TRBJ2-7, with TRBD2 matching over 9 bases. J lost 5 bases, V lost 2 bases, and 7 bases had no gene match. The CDR3 length is 15 residues. Per germline, CDR1 MNHEY and CDR2 SVGAGI. CDR3 sequence: CASSYTAGGQHEQYF. The DNA for the CDR3 is TGTGCCAGCAGTTACACAGCGGGGGGCCAACACGAGCAGTACTTC.

For this clone: The junction shows a germline mismatch at one end, possibly a read error. The J gene is TRBJ1-2, the V gene TRBV19, with 8 bases aligning to TRBD1. CDR1 and CDR2 (germline): LNHDA, SQIVND (reference sequence). The CDR3 is 14 amino acids. The CDR3 reads CASSPFSGRGRTPF. The CDR3 region has the DNA TGTGCCAGTAGTCCATTCTCGGGCAGGGGGCGAACACCCTTC.

This clone showed up just a few times. The chain combines TRBV6-2 or TRBV6-3 with TRBJ2-7; TRBD2 agrees at 12 bases. The CDR3 is 15 residues long. V was clipped by 2 bases and J by 2 bases; unmatched bases: 1. Germline CDR1 reads MNHEY; CDR2 reads SVGEGT. CDR3 coding DNA: TGTGCCAGCAGTTACGGACTAGCGGGGACCTACGAGCAGTACTTC. It specifies CASSYGLAGTYEQYF.

The V call is TRBV7-2, the J call TRBJ2-3; maybe TRBD2 (6 bases). Germline CDR1 reads SGHTA; CDR2 reads FQGNSA. CDR3 length: 12 amino acids. Between the trimmed V and J ends, which lost 2 bases and 8 bases, there was a span of 8 bases. CDR3 coding DNA: TGTGCCAGCAGCTTACAGGGAGGTACGCAGTATTTT. Its translation: CASSLQGGTQYF.

This clone was seen only once. The rearrangement links TRBV6-5 to TRBJ2-7, with 7 nucleotides matching TRBD2. After removal of 6 bases from V and 6 bases from J, the junction contained 11 bases not matched to a gene. Germline V gives CDR1 MNHEY, CDR2 SVGAGI. The CDR3 contains 14 residues. The DNA of the CDR3 is TGTGCCAGCAGGCCCGGGGGGAGCGGAAGCGAGCAGTACTTC. This encodes CASRPGGSGSEQYF.